This T cell receptor beta chain was identified during a study of T cell responses to AZD1222 COVID-19 vaccine. From germline, CDR1 is SGHRS and CDR2 YFSETQ. This CDR3 has 15 residues. Trimming took 0 bases from V and 1 from J, leaving 10 bases between them. Whether given at about 4 or about 12 weeks, second doses were pooled. The method was immunoSEQ multiplex PCR; TCRdb's version includes in-frame clones alone and lacks a portion of them. The sample has 90,000 or so clones; approximately 89% are singletons. This receptor was identified in an adult who received the AZD1222 COVID-19 vaccine. The sample here was peripheral blood, taken 28 days after the second AZD1222 dose. The rearrangement joins TRBV5-1 to TRBJ1-2; D call uncertain. CDR3: CASSLEGNFNYGYTF. The CDR3 DNA reads TGCGCCAGCAGCTTGGAAGGGAATTTTAACTATGGCTACACCTTC.